This entry features one TCR beta chain sequence. Its antigen is unknown. Germline is not matched at one junction end, which may reflect a read error. This sample was included in a study of tumor-infiltrating lymphocytes in primary liver carcinoma. Study in general: Men as well as women, aged 30 to 69 years, made up the patients.

A constant-region primer primed TCR beta cDNA synthesis from about 530 ng of total RNA. TCR beta libraries came from three nested multiplex PCR rounds using slightly modified ARM-PCR. For roughly 10 cycles apiece, the opening two PCR rounds ran with TRBV1-TRBV30 forward primers and a C-beta reverse primer. TCRdb used MiXCR to reprocess the multiplex PCR reads, holding one entry per CDR3 protein. The sample yields around 78,000 distinct CDR3 sequences, over 55% seen once. Overall study results and limits: The study found only about 7.5-25% of top clones in all five tumor regions.

CDR3 length equals 16 residues. CDR1 is MNHNS and CDR2 is SASEGT in the germline V gene. Joint extraction of RNA and DNA used roughly 20-33 mg of bulk tissue that was unsorted. Sequenced material: liver tumor tissue from sampling region 4. As to subset: tumor region T4, right-lateral pole. This TCR was sampled from a woman between 55 and 75 years old with primary liver carcinoma and hepatitis B virus infection. This chain links TRBV6-1 with TRBJ2-5; 10 bases are a match to TRBD2. This CDR3 is CASSPERLAGDETQCF. The CDR3 nucleotides read TGTGCCAGCAGCCCAGAACGGCTAGCGGGAGACGAGACCCAGTGCTTC.